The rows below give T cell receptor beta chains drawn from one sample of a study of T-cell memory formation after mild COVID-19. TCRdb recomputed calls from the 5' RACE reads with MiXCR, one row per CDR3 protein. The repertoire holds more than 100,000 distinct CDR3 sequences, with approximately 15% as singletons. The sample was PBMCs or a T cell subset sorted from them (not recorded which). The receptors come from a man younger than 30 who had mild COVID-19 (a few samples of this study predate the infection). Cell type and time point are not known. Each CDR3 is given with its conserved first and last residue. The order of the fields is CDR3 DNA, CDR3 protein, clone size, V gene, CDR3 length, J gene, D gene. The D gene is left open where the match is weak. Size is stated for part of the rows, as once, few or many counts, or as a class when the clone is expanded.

cdr3_nt: TGCAGCGTTGAAGATGGTGGAGGATCTTACAATGAGCAGTTCTTC; cdr3_aa: CSVEDGGGSYNEQFF; clone_size: .; v_call: TRBV29-1; cdr3_length: 15; j_call: TRBJ2-1; d_call: .
cdr3_nt: TGTGCCAGCAGCTTTTGGTTGGGCTTGAGCTATGGCTACACCTTC; cdr3_aa: CASSFWLGLSYGYTF; clone_size: .; v_call: TRBV7-9; cdr3_length: 15; j_call: TRBJ1-2; d_call: .
cdr3_nt: TGTGCCAGCAGGGAGTTAGGACAGGGAAAGACCCAGTACTTC; cdr3_aa: CASRELGQGKTQYF; clone_size: .; v_call: TRBV28; cdr3_length: 14; j_call: TRBJ2-5; d_call: TRBD1
cdr3_nt: TGTGCCACCACCCCAGGGGGCGGCTCCTACGAGCAGTACTTC; cdr3_aa: CATTPGGGSYEQYF; clone_size: .; v_call: TRBV10-3; cdr3_length: 14; j_call: TRBJ2-7; d_call: TRBD1
cdr3_nt: TGTGCCAGCAGTCACGCCACCGGGGAGCTGTTTTTT; cdr3_aa: CASSHATGELFF; clone_size: .; v_call: TRBV6-5; cdr3_length: 12; j_call: TRBJ2-2; d_call: .
cdr3_nt: TGCGCCAGCAGCGGGGGCTCCGGGGCCAACGTCCTGACTTTC; cdr3_aa: CASSGGSGANVLTF; clone_size: .; v_call: TRBV5-1; cdr3_length: 14; j_call: TRBJ2-6; d_call: .
cdr3_nt: TGTGCCAGCAGCCCAAGGACTAGTTTCGCAGATACGCAGTATTTT; cdr3_aa: CASSPRTSFADTQYF; clone_size: .; v_call: TRBV7-2; cdr3_length: 15; j_call: TRBJ2-3; d_call: TRBD2
cdr3_nt: TGTGCCAGCAGAAGACGGACCCAACCCTACGAGCAGTACTTC; cdr3_aa: CASRRRTQPYEQYF; clone_size: few; v_call: TRBV6-2/TRBV6-3; cdr3_length: 14; j_call: TRBJ2-7; d_call: .
cdr3_nt: TGCGCCAGCAGGTCCGGGACCTACACCGGGGAGCTGTTTTTT; cdr3_aa: CASRSGTYTGELFF; clone_size: .; v_call: TRBV5-1; cdr3_length: 14; j_call: TRBJ2-2; d_call: .
cdr3_nt: TGCAGTGCTAGAGCTGGCACTGAAGCTTTCTTT; cdr3_aa: CSARAGTEAFF; clone_size: few; v_call: TRBV20-1; cdr3_length: 11; j_call: TRBJ1-1; d_call: .
cdr3_nt: TGTGCCAGCAAGCGGGGGGCGAACCAAGAGACCCAGTACTTC; cdr3_aa: CASKRGANQETQYF; clone_size: .; v_call: TRBV27; cdr3_length: 14; j_call: TRBJ2-5; d_call: TRBD2
cdr3_nt: TGTGCCACCTCCCAAACAGGGGGCTATGGCTACACCTTC; cdr3_aa: CATSQTGGYGYTF; clone_size: .; v_call: TRBV6-4; cdr3_length: 13; j_call: TRBJ1-2; d_call: TRBD1
cdr3_nt: TGTGCCAGCAGCTTAGGGACAGGTGCTGGGGCCAACGTCCTGACTTTC; cdr3_aa: CASSLGTGAGANVLTF; clone_size: few; v_call: TRBV7-2; cdr3_length: 16; j_call: TRBJ2-6; d_call: TRBD1
cdr3_nt: TGTGCCAGCAGCCTACGGGGTCCGGGGGGCCGGGGTAATGAGCAGTTCTTC; cdr3_aa: CASSLRGPGGRGNEQFF; clone_size: few; v_call: TRBV14; cdr3_length: 17; j_call: TRBJ2-1; d_call: .
cdr3_nt: TGTGCCAGCAGCTTAGTGTGGAACACTGAAGCTTTCTTT; cdr3_aa: CASSLVWNTEAFF; clone_size: few; v_call: TRBV11-2; cdr3_length: 13; j_call: TRBJ1-1; d_call: .
cdr3_nt: TGTGCCAGCAGTTTTACTCCAGGGCACAACACCGGGGAGCTGTTTTTT; cdr3_aa: CASSFTPGHNTGELFF; clone_size: .; v_call: TRBV3-1; cdr3_length: 16; j_call: TRBJ2-2; d_call: .
cdr3_nt: TGCAGTGCTAGAGCAGGCGGGTGGAATTACGAGCAGTACTTC; cdr3_aa: CSARAGGWNYEQYF; clone_size: few; v_call: TRBV20-1; cdr3_length: 14; j_call: TRBJ2-7; d_call: .
cdr3_nt: TGTGCCAGCACAAGTCAGGGGATTGGCACTGAAGCTTTCTTT; cdr3_aa: CASTSQGIGTEAFF; clone_size: .; v_call: TRBV12-3/TRBV12-4; cdr3_length: 14; j_call: TRBJ1-1; d_call: .
cdr3_nt: TGCAGTGCTAGAGGGTCCGGGACTAGCGGGGGGGGCACAGATACGCAGTATTTT; cdr3_aa: CSARGSGTSGGGTDTQYF; clone_size: few; v_call: TRBV20-1; cdr3_length: 18; j_call: TRBJ2-3; d_call: TRBD2
cdr3_nt: TGTGCCACCAGCAGAGTTGGGCAGGGGGGCGCTGAAGCTTTCTTT; cdr3_aa: CATSRVGQGGAEAFF; clone_size: .; v_call: TRBV15; cdr3_length: 15; j_call: TRBJ1-1; d_call: TRBD1
cdr3_nt: TGTGCCAGCAGCTCCCTTGGGTCCCCCCCCAATGAGCAGTTCTTC; cdr3_aa: CASSSLGSPPNEQFF; clone_size: .; v_call: TRBV5-4; cdr3_length: 15; j_call: TRBJ2-1; d_call: .
cdr3_nt: TGTGCCAGCAGCCTCTTGGACAGCCTAGGGACCCAGTACTTC; cdr3_aa: CASSLLDSLGTQYF; clone_size: .; v_call: TRBV9; cdr3_length: 14; j_call: TRBJ2-5; d_call: .
cdr3_nt: TGCAGTGCTATAGCTGGAGGTTTCAATGAGCAGTTCTTC; cdr3_aa: CSAIAGGFNEQFF; clone_size: few; v_call: TRBV20-1; cdr3_length: 13; j_call: TRBJ2-1; d_call: .
cdr3_nt: TGTGCCAGCAGCGAACAGGGGGGCACCGGGGAGCTGTTTTTT; cdr3_aa: CASSEQGGTGELFF; clone_size: many; v_call: TRBV7-9; cdr3_length: 14; j_call: TRBJ2-2; d_call: TRBD1
cdr3_nt: TGCGCCAGCAGCCAAGTAGGCGGATACTATGGCTACACCTTC; cdr3_aa: CASSQVGGYYGYTF; clone_size: few; v_call: TRBV4-3; cdr3_length: 14; j_call: TRBJ1-2; d_call: .
cdr3_nt: TGCGCCAGCAGCCCCGGACACAACACCGGGGAGCTGTTTTTT; cdr3_aa: CASSPGHNTGELFF; clone_size: .; v_call: TRBV5-1; cdr3_length: 14; j_call: TRBJ2-2; d_call: .
cdr3_nt: TGTGCCAGCGCGGAGCTCACCGGGGAGCTGTTTTTT; cdr3_aa: CASAELTGELFF; clone_size: .; v_call: TRBV2; cdr3_length: 12; j_call: TRBJ2-2; d_call: .
cdr3_nt: TGTGCCAGCCGCAGTTATAATTCACCCCTCCACTTT; cdr3_aa: CASRSYNSPLHF; clone_size: .; v_call: TRBV6-5; cdr3_length: 12; j_call: TRBJ1-6; d_call: .
cdr3_nt: TGTGCCAGCAGCTCGCCGACAGAAGCTTTCTTT; cdr3_aa: CASSSPTEAFF; clone_size: .; v_call: TRBV7-9; cdr3_length: 11; j_call: TRBJ1-1; d_call: .
cdr3_nt: TGTGCCAGCAGCCGCGGACTAGCGAGCACAGATACGCAGTATTTT; cdr3_aa: CASSRGLASTDTQYF; clone_size: few; v_call: TRBV5-6; cdr3_length: 15; j_call: TRBJ2-3; d_call: TRBD2
cdr3_nt: TGTGCCAGCAGACCCGCTGGGACTAGCGGCCACACCGGGGAGCTGTTTTTT; cdr3_aa: CASRPAGTSGHTGELFF; clone_size: .; v_call: TRBV6-2/TRBV6-3; cdr3_length: 17; j_call: TRBJ2-2; d_call: TRBD2
cdr3_nt: TGCGCCAGCAGCTTCGGTGCTAGTTTGGAGACCCAGTACTTC; cdr3_aa: CASSFGASLETQYF; clone_size: few; v_call: TRBV5-1; cdr3_length: 14; j_call: TRBJ2-5; d_call: .
cdr3_nt: TGCGCCAGCAGCCCGGGGGGGGTAAATTCACCCCTCCACTTT; cdr3_aa: CASSPGGVNSPLHF; clone_size: few; v_call: TRBV5-1; cdr3_length: 14; j_call: TRBJ1-6; d_call: .
cdr3_nt: TGTGCCAGCAGTGGGACAGGGGGCGCGTACTATGGCTACACCTTC; cdr3_aa: CASSGTGGAYYGYTF; clone_size: few; v_call: TRBV6-5; cdr3_length: 15; j_call: TRBJ1-2; d_call: TRBD1
cdr3_nt: TGCAGTGCCGGCGGACTAGCTTTAGAGCAGTTCTTC; cdr3_aa: CSAGGLALEQFF; clone_size: few; v_call: TRBV20-1; cdr3_length: 12; j_call: TRBJ2-1; d_call: TRBD2
cdr3_nt: TGCGCCAGCAGCTCGGGCCATGACCGGGAAAAACTGTTTTTT; cdr3_aa: CASSSGHDREKLFF; clone_size: .; v_call: TRBV5-1; cdr3_length: 14; j_call: TRBJ1-4; d_call: .
cdr3_nt: TGCGCCAGCAGCCGGACAGCGGGGGCCTTCGCCGGGGAGCTGTTTTTT; cdr3_aa: CASSRTAGAFAGELFF; clone_size: few; v_call: TRBV4-1; cdr3_length: 16; j_call: TRBJ2-2; d_call: TRBD2
cdr3_nt: TGTGCCAGCTCACCCAGTGTAGGGACTTTGGAACAGCCCCAGCATTTT; cdr3_aa: CASSPSVGTLEQPQHF; clone_size: few; v_call: TRBV18; cdr3_length: 16; j_call: TRBJ1-5; d_call: .
cdr3_nt: TGTGCCAGCAGTGACAGATCCTACGAGCAGTACTTC; cdr3_aa: CASSDRSYEQYF; clone_size: .; v_call: TRBV6-5; cdr3_length: 12; j_call: TRBJ2-7; d_call: .
cdr3_nt: TGTGCCAGCAGTTTGGGGAATCAGCCCCAGCATTTT; cdr3_aa: CASSLGNQPQHF; clone_size: many; v_call: TRBV12-3/TRBV12-4; cdr3_length: 12; j_call: TRBJ1-5; d_call: .
cdr3_nt: TGTGCCAGCAGTTACCGGCGGGGGACACAAGAGACCCAGTACTTC; cdr3_aa: CASSYRRGTQETQYF; clone_size: .; v_call: TRBV6-2/TRBV6-3; cdr3_length: 15; j_call: TRBJ2-5; d_call: .
cdr3_nt: TGTGCCACCAGTGATATAATGACAGCGAACACCGGGGAGCTGTTTTTT; cdr3_aa: CATSDIMTANTGELFF; clone_size: .; v_call: TRBV24-1; cdr3_length: 16; j_call: TRBJ2-2; d_call: .
cdr3_nt: TGCGCCAGCAGCCAAGGTACCAGGGGGCAGGCCGAGCAGTACTTC; cdr3_aa: CASSQGTRGQAEQYF; clone_size: few; v_call: TRBV4-3; cdr3_length: 15; j_call: TRBJ2-7; d_call: TRBD1
cdr3_nt: TGTGCCAGCAGCTTAGAAGCAATGACTCATTACGAGCAGTACTTC; cdr3_aa: CASSLEAMTHYEQYF; clone_size: .; v_call: TRBV7-2; cdr3_length: 15; j_call: TRBJ2-7; d_call: .
cdr3_nt: TGCGCCAGCAGCCCTAGACAGGGGGCGGTTCGCTACACCTTC; cdr3_aa: CASSPRQGAVRYTF; clone_size: few; v_call: TRBV4-3; cdr3_length: 14; j_call: TRBJ1-2; d_call: TRBD1
cdr3_nt: TGTGCCAGCAGCTCTCCGGTGGCAGGAAATTCACCCCTCCACTTT; cdr3_aa: CASSSPVAGNSPLHF; clone_size: .; v_call: TRBV7-8; cdr3_length: 15; j_call: TRBJ1-6; d_call: .